This T cell receptor (beta chain) was sequenced during a study of blood T cell repertoires in COVID-19. Study background: Sites in the United States, Italy and Spain provided acute and convalescent COVID-19 samples. Sources were T cells, B-cell-depleted T cells, or PBMCs; the material itself was cDNA or gDNA.

In the source study's methods: Estimation of nucleated cell counts was performed using reference gene primer amplification. Measured with immunoSEQ multiplex PCR; TCRdb has only the in-frame clones, and not every one. The V and J calls and clone size come from that table; D and trimming were worked out from the DNA. The sample has around 150,000 clones; 60% to 85% are singletons. The V end was cut by 3 bases, the J end by 3 bases, with 13 bases between. Germline V gene sequence: CDR1 SGHDT, CDR2 YYEEEE. The CDR3 spans 14 residues. This clone occurred a few times. The gene calls are TRBV5-6 and TRBJ2-7, with D possibly being TRBD2 (5 bases). The sample consisted of peripheral blood. The TCR originated in a man aged 55 to 69 with acute or convalescent COVID-19. In nucleotides, the CDR3 is TGTGCCAGCAGCTATAAGCGGTTAGACTACGAGCAGTACTTC. Translating gives CASSYKRLDYEQYF.